A single sample gave rise to the 17 T cell receptor beta chains below, sequenced in a study of Ad26.COV2.S vaccination and SARS-CoV-2 variants. Treatment defined: some 20 received Ad26.COV2.S at low or high dose, single or two shots; 5 received placebo; per-sample allocation not given. Samples came from day 63 after the first vaccine or placebo injection. Some clones are missing from TCRdb's copy, which holds only in-frame ones; the method was immunoSEQ multiplex PCR. The sample includes roughly 400,000 clones, about nine tenths of them seen just once. Sequenced here: peripheral blood, sampled in a trial of Ad26.COV2.S vaccine versus placebo. The source of these receptors is a person aged 18-65 years who received the Ad26.COV2.S COVID-19 vaccine or a placebo.

V usage is TRBV6-1 and J usage is TRBJ2-5, with a weak D call TRBD2 (5 bases). Deletions cut 0 bases from V and 3 bases from J, with 11 bases between. This CDR3 is 15 amino acids long. Germline lookup yields CDR1 MNHNS and CDR2 SASEGT. CDR3 loop: CASSEAGGSKETQYF. DNA for the CDR3: TGTGCCAGCAGTGAAGCAGGAGGCAGTAAAGAGACCCAGTACTTC.

This clone has just one count. The chain combines TRBV7-2 with TRBJ2-3; D is undetermined. Trimming cost V 8 bases and J 8 bases, with 17 bases left between them. The CDR3 runs 13 residues. Germline CDR1 is SGHTA and CDR2 is FQGNSA. The DNA of the CDR3 is TGTGCCAGCGCCTACGTCCGGGTCGGTACGCAGTATTTT. Residues: CASAYVRVGTQYF.

V gene TRBV3-1 (or the pseudogene TRBV3-2) combines with J gene TRBJ2-7; no firm D call. V lost 0 bases and J 6 bases, leaving 9 bases between the germline ends. This CDR3 spans 13 amino acids. Per the germline V gene, CDR1 is LGHDT and CDR2 is YNNKEL (reference sequence). DNA for the CDR3: TGTGCCAGCAGCCAAGACCGAGTTTCCGAGCAGTACTTC. This gives the protein CASSQDRVSEQYF.

This rearrangement joins TRBV19 to TRBJ1-2; TRBD1 matches at 7 bases. The CDR3 contains 13 residues. CDR1 is LNHDA, CDR2 SQIVND, per germline (reference sequence). The V and J ends lost 6 bases and 4 bases, in that order; junction bases with no gene match: 5. CDR3: CASSPYRGYGYTF. CDR3 DNA sequence: TGTGCCAGTAGCCCCTACAGGGGCTATGGCTACACCTTC.

On this clone itself: One end of the junction does not line up with germline, which may come from a read error. In the same sample, other DNA sequences code for this CDR3. This CDR3 is CASSYLEGSYEQYF. The CDR3 region has the DNA TGTGCCAGCAGCTACTTGGAGGGGTCCTACGAGCAGTACTTC. V usage is TRBV6-2 or TRBV6-3 and J usage is TRBJ2-7; maybe TRBD2 (6 bases). CDR1 is MNHEY, CDR2 SVGEGT, per germline. The CDR3 sequence is 14 residues long.

This clone has more than one count but fewer than ten. The J gene is TRBJ2-2, the V gene TRBV5-4; D is ambiguous. Germline-derived CDR1 and CDR2 are SGHNT and YYREEE (reference sequence). V lost 2 bases, J lost 6 bases, and 14 bases lay in between. The CDR3 loop spans 15 amino acids. The chain's CDR3 is CASSLGQAGSGELFF. The CDR3 DNA reads TGTGCCAGCAGCTTAGGGCAGGCTGGATCCGGGGAGCTGTTTTTT.

The chain combines TRBV11-3 with TRBJ2-1; D assignment may be TRBD1 or TRBD2 (6 bases each). The CDR3 is 16 amino acids. In germline, CDR1 is SGHNT, CDR2 YENEEA. V was shortened by 1 base and J by 9 bases, with 19 bases between the two germline ends. CDR3: CASSLGDLGGGGEQFF. The CDR3 DNA follows: TGTGCCAGCAGCTTAGGAGACCTAGGGGGAGGTGGTGAGCAGTTCTTC.

The chain recombines TRBV10-3 with TRBJ2-5; 8 nucleotides align to TRBD2. The CDR3 totals 15 residues. With V trimmed by 6 bases and J by 5 bases, 11 bases remained unmatched. Germline values: CDR1 ENHRY, CDR2 SYGVKD. The CDR3 sequence: CAISGGAGDRETQYF. DNA of the CDR3: TGTGCCATCAGCGGGGGGGCGGGAGATCGGGAGACCCAGTACTTC.

The chain combines TRBV7-3 with TRBJ2-1; a weak D match, TRBD1 (5 bases). V dropped 2 bases and J dropped 8 bases, with 13 bases sitting between them. The CDR3 loop spans 14 amino acids. In germline, CDR1 is SGHTA, CDR2 FQGTGA. CDR3 sequence: CASSLGLGAHEQFF. In DNA form, the CDR3 reads TGTGCCAGCAGCTTAGGGCTAGGGGCCCATGAGCAGTTCTTC.

The CDR3 sequence: CASRKDRGGTGELFF. The DNA for the CDR3 is TGTGCCAGCAGAAAAGACAGGGGCGGCACCGGGGAGCTGTTTTTT. The rearrangement uses TRBV2 and TRBJ2-2; 8 positions agree with TRBD1. Germline V CDR1 and CDR2: SNHLY, FYNNEI. The CDR3 covers 15 residues. J was trimmed by 4 bases and V by 6 bases; bases with no gene match: 7.

This clone was seen once. The J gene is TRBJ1-2, the V gene TRBV20-1, with D uncertain. V lost 7 bases and J 7 bases, leaving 13 bases between the germline ends. Germline-derived CDR1 and CDR2 are DFQATT and SNEGSKA (reference sequence). The CDR3 contains 11 residues. CDR3 loop: CSGEEVGGYTF. The CDR3 nucleotides read TGCAGTGGGGAGGAGGTTGGTGGCTACACCTTC.

This chain links TRBV28 with TRBJ2-1; no clear D. V lost 2 bases and J lost 4, with 15 bases in between. Germline V gene sequence: CDR1 MDHEN, CDR2 SYDVKM. There are 16 residues in the CDR3. The CDR3 DNA sequence: TGTGCCAGCAGTTTACGCCCTAGATGGTCTTACAATGAGCAGTTCTTC. It yields the protein CASSLRPRWSYNEQFF.

Note on this clone: This sample includes further DNA sequences coding for the same CDR3. This rearrangement joins TRBV15 to TRBJ2-1; D call uncertain. CDR1 is LNHNV and CDR2 is YYDKDF in the germline V gene (reference sequence). The CDR3 contains 12 residues. Trimming left V 0 bases short and J 8 bases short, with 5 bases between. The DNA of the CDR3 is TGTGCCACCAGCAGAGATTTCTATGAGCAGTTCTTC. Its translation: CATSRDFYEQFF.

The V and J genes are TRBV7-6 and TRBJ2-5; no firm D call. V was clipped by 2 bases and J by 5 bases, with 12 bases between them. The CDR3 is 14 amino acids. Germline CDR1 is SGHVS and CDR2 is FNYEAQ. This CDR3 is CASSLWVYGETQYF. In nucleotides, the CDR3 is TGTGCCAGCAGCTTATGGGTCTATGGGGAGACCCAGTACTTC.

The V gene is TRBV6-5, the J gene TRBJ2-3; D not resolved. In germline, CDR1 is MNHEY, CDR2 SVGAGI. The CDR3 loop spans 13 amino acids. Trimming took 3 bases from V and 4 from J, leaving 8 bases between them. The CDR3 loop is CASSYGLSDTQYF. The CDR3 DNA reads TGTGCCAGCAGTTATGGCCTCTCAGATACGCAGTATTTT.

The chain uses TRBV21-1 and TRBJ2-7; the table's D call of TRBD2 was not tested on the DNA. TRBV21-1 is described as a pseudogene. The CDR3 length is 19 residues. Written as DNA, the CDR3 is TGTGCCAGCACCAACCCTGGGGGGATAGCGGGAGGCCAAACCTACGAGCAGTACTTC. It yields the protein CASTNPGGIAGGQTYEQYF.

V is TRBV25-1 and J is TRBJ2-5; perhaps D is TRBD1 or TRBD2 (5 bases each). This CDR3 spans 13 amino acids. V lost 6 bases, J lost 5 bases, and 13 bases lay in between. Germline CDR1 reads MGHDK; CDR2 reads SYGVNS. The CDR3 reads CASSPGLRETQYF. The CDR3 DNA reads as TGTGCCAGCAGCCCGGGGCTACGGGAGACCCAGTACTTC.